This TCR beta chain was identified during a study of blood T cell repertoires in COVID-19. Whole-study context: The United States, Italy and Spain supplied acute and convalescent COVID-19 samples. From T cells, B-cell-depleted T cells, or PBMCs came the material, which was cDNA or gDNA.

The repertoire was sequenced with immunoSEQ multiplex PCR; TCRdb's copy has only in-frame clones and lacks some. The sample carries about 350,000 clones, roughly nine tenths recorded once. With V trimmed by 0 bases and J by 6 bases, 7 bases remained unmatched. Looked up from germline, CDR1 is SGHRS and CDR2 is YFSETQ. The CDR3 is 15 amino acids. Enrollment of patients from Seattle took place during active infection, with longitudinal follow-up. The sample comprised peripheral blood. This clonotype was sampled from a woman aged 60-75 years with COVID-19, enrolled during active disease. The genes are TRBV5-1 and TRBJ2-7; 9 bases map to TRBD1. CDR3 sequence (DNA): TGCGCCAGCAGCTTGGAGGGGACAGGGATTGGCGAGCAGTACTTC. It is translated as CASSLEGTGIGEQYF.